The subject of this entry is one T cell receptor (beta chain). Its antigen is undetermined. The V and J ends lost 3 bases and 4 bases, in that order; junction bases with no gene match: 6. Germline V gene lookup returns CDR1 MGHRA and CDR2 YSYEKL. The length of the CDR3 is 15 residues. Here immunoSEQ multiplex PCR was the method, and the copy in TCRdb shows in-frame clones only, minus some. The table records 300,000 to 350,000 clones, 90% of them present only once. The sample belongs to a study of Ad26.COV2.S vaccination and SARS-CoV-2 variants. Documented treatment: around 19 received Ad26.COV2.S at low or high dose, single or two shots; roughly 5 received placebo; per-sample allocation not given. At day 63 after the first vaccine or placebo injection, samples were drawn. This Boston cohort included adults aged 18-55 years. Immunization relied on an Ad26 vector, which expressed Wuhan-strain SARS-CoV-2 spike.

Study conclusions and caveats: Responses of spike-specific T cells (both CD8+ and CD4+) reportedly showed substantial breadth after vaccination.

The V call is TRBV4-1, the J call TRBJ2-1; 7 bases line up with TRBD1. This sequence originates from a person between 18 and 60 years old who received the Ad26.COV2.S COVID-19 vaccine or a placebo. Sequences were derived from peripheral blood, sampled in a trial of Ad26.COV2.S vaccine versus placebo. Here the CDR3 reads CASSQVGQKYNEQFF. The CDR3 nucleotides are TGCGCCAGCAGCCAGGTGGGACAGAAATACAATGAGCAGTTCTTC.